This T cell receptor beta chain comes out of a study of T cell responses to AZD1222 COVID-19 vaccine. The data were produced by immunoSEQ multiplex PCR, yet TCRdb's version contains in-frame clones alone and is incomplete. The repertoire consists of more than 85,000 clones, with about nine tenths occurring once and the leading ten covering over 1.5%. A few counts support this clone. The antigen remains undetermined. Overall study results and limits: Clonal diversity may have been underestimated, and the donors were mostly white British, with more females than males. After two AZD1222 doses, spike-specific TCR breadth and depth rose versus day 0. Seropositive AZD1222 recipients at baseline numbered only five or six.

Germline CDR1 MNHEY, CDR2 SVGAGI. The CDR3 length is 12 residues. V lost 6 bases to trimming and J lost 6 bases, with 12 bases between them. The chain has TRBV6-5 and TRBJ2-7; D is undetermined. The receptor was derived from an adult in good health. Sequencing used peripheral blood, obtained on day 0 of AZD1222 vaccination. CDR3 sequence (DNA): TGTGCCAGCAGCTCTCATCCTCGCGAGCAGTACTTC. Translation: CASSSHPREQYF.